This TCR beta chain is drawn from a study of CD8 T cells in Susac syndrome. The CDR3 consists of 14 residues. Looked up from germline, CDR1 is MDHEN and CDR2 is SYDVKM. The ends were cut back, 2 bases at V and 0 bases at J, with 8 bases in the middle. This clonotype occurred a few times. TCR beta sequences were obtained from blood CD8+ and CD4+ T cells. RNA amounts of roughly 0.45 to 1 ug underwent reverse transcription with random hexamers. TCRdb reanalysed the immunoSEQ multiplex PCR reads using MiXCR and keeps one entry per CDR3 protein. The sample holds a few hundred thousand distinct CDR3 sequences, approximately 81% seen once.

Source material: CD8+ T cells from PBMCs. The chain recombines TRBV28 with TRBJ2-7; no firm D call. The clonotype originates from a human donor with multiple sclerosis. The CDR3 spells CASSLRLISYEQYF. The CDR3 DNA reads TGTGCCAGCAGTTTAAGACTCATCTCCTACGAGCAGTACTTC.